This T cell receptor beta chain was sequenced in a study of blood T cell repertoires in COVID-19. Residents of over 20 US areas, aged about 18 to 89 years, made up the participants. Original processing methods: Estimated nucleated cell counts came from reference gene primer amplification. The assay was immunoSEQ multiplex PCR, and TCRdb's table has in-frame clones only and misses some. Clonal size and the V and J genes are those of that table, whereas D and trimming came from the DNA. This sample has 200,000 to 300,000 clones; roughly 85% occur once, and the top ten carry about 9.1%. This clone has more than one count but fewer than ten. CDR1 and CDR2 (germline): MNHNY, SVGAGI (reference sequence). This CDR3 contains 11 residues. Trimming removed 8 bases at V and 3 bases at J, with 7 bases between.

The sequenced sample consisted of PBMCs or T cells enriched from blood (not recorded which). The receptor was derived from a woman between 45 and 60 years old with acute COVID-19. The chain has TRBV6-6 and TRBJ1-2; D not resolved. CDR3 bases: TGTGCCAGCTTTGTCGACTATGGCTACACCTTC. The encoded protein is CASFVDYGYTF.